These 13 T cell receptor beta chains were all obtained from the same sample, sequenced in a study of PD-1 blockade in classical Hodgkin lymphoma. Some clones are missing from TCRdb's copy, which holds only in-frame ones; the method was immunoSEQ multiplex PCR. The data hold fewer than 20,000 clones, with 65% to 85% observed a single time. Every patient was affected by relapse after autologous stem cell transplantation, while exposure to brentuximab vedotin was not uniform. Sequenced here: peripheral blood mononuclear cells (PBMCs), sampled before the second cycle of nivolumab. The receptors originated from a human donor with classical Hodgkin lymphoma.

The V call is TRBV21-1, the J call TRBJ1-2; the table's D call, TRBD1, has no DNA check behind it. TRBV21-1 is a pseudogene segment. CDR3 length equals 19 residues. The CDR3 loop reads CASSSISRDSLKTNYGYTF. The CDR3 DNA sequence: TGTGCCAGCAGCTCTATCAGCCGGGACAGCCTAAAGACTAACTATGGCTACACCTTC.

The chain uses TRBV11-2 and TRBJ1-4, with a weak D call TRBD1 (6 bases). The germline V gene encodes CDR1 SGHAT and CDR2 FQNNGV. V was shortened by 5 bases and J by 8 bases, with 21 bases between the two germline ends. The CDR3 has 16 residues. The CDR3 nucleotides read TGTGCCAGCAGCGCGGTAACTGGCAGGGGTTGGGAAAAACTGTTTTTT. Protein product: CASSAVTGRGWEKLFF. The full variable domain, rest sourced from reference TRBV11-2 and TRBJ1-4, is EAGVAQSPRYKIIEKRQSVAFWCNPISGHATLYWYQQILGQGPKLLIQFQNNGVVDDSQLPKDRFSAERLKGVDSTLKIQPAKLEDSAVYLCASSAVTGRGWEKLFFGSGTQLSVL.

This clone has just one count. This rearrangement joins TRBV11-1 to TRBJ1-1; no firm D call. The germline V gene encodes CDR1 SGHAT and CDR2 FQDESV (reference sequence). This CDR3 has 14 residues. V was pared by 2 bases and J by 7 bases, with 14 bases between. Written as DNA, the CDR3 is TGTGCCAGCAGCTTACTCAAGACGACCGATGAAGCTTTCTTT. Translating gives CASSLLKTTDEAFF.

This chain joins TRBV4-1 and TRBJ2-3, with D perhaps matching TRBD1 (5 bases). Trimming cost V 0 bases and J 4 bases, with 11 bases left between them. The V gene's germline CDR1 is MGHRA and CDR2 YSYEKL. The CDR3 is 15 amino acids. The DNA of the CDR3 is TGCGCCAGCAGCCAAGACATGGGGCCCGCAGATACGCAGTATTTT. Encoded protein: CASSQDMGPADTQYF.

Only a few counts were recorded for this clone. The gene calls are TRBV4-2 and TRBJ1-4, with D uncertain. Germline V lookup: CDR1 LGHNA, CDR2 YNFKEQ. This CDR3 comprises 18 residues. The V end was cut by 1 base, the J end by 9 bases, with 24 bases between. The CDR3 nucleotides are TGTGCCAGCAGCCAAGTGCCCTACCCGGGCAGCGAGCATCAAAAACTGTTTTTT. This encodes CASSQVPYPGSEHQKLFF.

This clone was detected only a few times. This chain uses TRBV6-6 with TRBJ2-1, with D possibly being TRBD1 (6 bases). CDR3 size: 15 residues. Germline V gene lookup returns CDR1 MNHNY and CDR2 SVGAGI (reference sequence). Deletions cut 5 bases from V and 4 bases from J, with 15 bases between. This CDR3 reads CASSLRGIEYNEQFF. The CDR3 DNA sequence: TGTGCCAGCAGTCTAAGGGGGATAGAGTACAATGAGCAGTTCTTC.

The J gene is TRBJ2-3, the V gene TRBV6-6; TRBD1 agrees at 8 bases. The J segment lost 8 bases and the V segment lost 2 bases, leaving 9 bases of the junction unmatched. The CDR3 spans 15 residues. Germline V gene sequence: CDR1 MNHNY, CDR2 SVGAGI (reference sequence). The CDR3 DNA sequence: TGTGCCAGCAGTTACGGAGGACAGGGAGCGTTTACGCAGTATTTT. Protein sequence: CASSYGGQGAFTQYF.

V is TRBV7-6 and J is TRBJ2-5, with a possible D match to TRBD2 (6 bases). The CDR3 is made up of 15 amino acids. CDR1 is SGHVS and CDR2 is FNYEAQ in the germline V gene. V was shortened by 5 bases and J by 4 bases, with 17 bases between the two germline ends. The CDR3 protein is CASSPLRGLGETQYF. DNA for the CDR3: TGTGCCAGCAGCCCCTTGAGGGGACTTGGAGAGACCCAGTACTTC.

The rearrangement joins TRBV6-5 to TRBJ2-6; D is unclear. This CDR3 spans 16 amino acids. Trimming took 0 bases from V and 1 from J, leaving 7 bases between them. CDR1 is MNHEY, CDR2 SVGAGI, per germline. CDR3 loop: CASSYSGSSGANVLTF. The DNA for the CDR3 is TGTGCCAGCAGTTACTCCGGGTCTTCTGGGGCCAACGTCCTGACTTTC.

CDR3 nucleotide sequence: TGTGCCAGCGGGGGGACTAGCGGGGGCCAAGAGACCCAGTACTTC. It encodes CASGGTSGGQETQYF. The chain carries TRBV6-1 and TRBJ2-5; 14 positions agree with TRBD2. Germline V gene data show CDR1 as MNHNS and CDR2 as SASEGT. With 8 bases clipped from V and 1 base from J, the junction kept 3 bases outside the gene matches. The CDR3 contains 15 residues.

The V and J genes are TRBV7-7 and TRBJ2-5, with 8 bases matching TRBD1. Germline V gene lookup returns CDR1 SSHAT and CDR2 FNYEAQ (reference sequence). This CDR3 has 13 amino acids. The V gene end was trimmed by 5 bases and the J gene end by 2 bases; junction bases not matched to a gene: 1. The CDR3 DNA follows: TGTGCCAGCAGCCACAGGGGGCAAGAGACCCAGTACTTC. Translated: CASSHRGQETQYF.

V usage is TRBV11-2 and J usage is TRBJ2-2, with D perhaps TRBD1 (6 bases). CDR1 is SGHAT and CDR2 is FQNNGV in the germline V gene. The V end lost 6 bases, the J end lost 5 bases, and 22 bases lay between the germline ends. The CDR3 is made up of 17 amino acids. CDR3 DNA sequence: TGTGCCAGCAGGACCCTACGCAGGGGAATTAAAACCGGGGAGCTGTTTTTT. Translating it yields CASRTLRRGIKTGELFF.

The chain carries TRBV30 and TRBJ1-1; 8 nucleotides align to TRBD1. This CDR3 is built from 14 residues. Losses at the gene ends were 4 bases for V and 1 base for J; bases not matched to a gene: 5. Germline-derived CDR1 and CDR2 are GTSNPN and SVGIG (reference sequence). The CDR3 DNA follows: TGTGCCTGGAACTCAGGACAGGGGAACACTGAAGCTTTCTTT. Amino acids: CAWNSGQGNTEAFF.